Below, one T cell receptor (beta chain) is given with its context. The antigen remains unidentified. The CDR3 length is 17 residues. CDR1 is LNHDA and CDR2 is SQIVND in the germline V gene (reference sequence). V lost 3 bases and J lost 4; bases outside the gene matches: 6. Generated by immunoSEQ multiplex PCR, the TCRdb table keeps only in-frame clones and is missing some. The sample consists of about 160,000 clones, around 96% of them appearing once. The data originate from a study of cytomegalovirus exposure and HLA in healthy donors. Study-wide results and caveats: TCR beta chains numbering more than 150 were designated cytomegalovirus-associated.

The V call is TRBV19, the J call TRBJ1-6; 10 bases are shared with TRBD1. The sample consisted of PBMCs. This sequence was found in a young woman in good health and CMV-seronegative. The CDR3 region has the DNA TGTGCCAGTAGTATCTCCCCGGGACAGGGGTATAATTCACCCCTCCACTTT. Translating gives CASSISPGQGYNSPLHF.